The source of this T cell receptor beta chain is a study of T-cell memory formation after mild COVID-19. Study-wide findings and caveats: Cross-reactive memory appears to have joined, as suggested by some responding clones showing up in pre-infection memory.

The sample holds a few counts of this clonotype. Antigen specificity is unknown. Trimming removed 4 bases at V and 4 bases at J, with 14 bases between. Germline CDR1 reads SGHRS; CDR2 reads YFSETQ. The CDR3 runs 14 residues. Via MiXCR, TCRdb re-called the 5' RACE reads, giving one row per CDR3 protein. Among just under 550,000 distinct CDR3 sequences listed, 20% were seen once. The sequenced material came from PBMCs or a T cell subset sorted from them (not recorded which). The sequence came from an adult woman who had mild COVID-19 (a few samples of this study predate the infection). Cell type and time point are not known. This chain links TRBV5-1 with TRBJ2-5, with D perhaps matching TRBD1 or TRBD2 (5 bases each). The CDR3 region has the DNA TGCGCCAGCAGCCGATGGGGGAATGGAGAGACCCAGTACTTC. Its translation is CASSRWGNGETQYF.